This TCR beta chain was profiled in a study of T cell responses to AZD1222 COVID-19 vaccine. Assay: immunoSEQ multiplex PCR; the TCRdb copy retains only in-frame clones and omits some. The sample lists 130,000 to 150,000 clones, about nine tenths occurring once. This sequence originates from an adult in good health. The sample here was peripheral blood, taken on day 0 of MenACWY control vaccination.

Written as DNA, the CDR3 is TGTGCCAGCAGCTTCGTACAGGGACTGAACACCGGGGAGCTGTTTTTT. Its protein is CASSFVQGLNTGELFF. The rearrangement uses TRBV5-4 and TRBJ2-2; D may correspond to TRBD1 or TRBD2 (6 bases each). Trimming pared 2 bases from V and 1 base from J, leaving 12 bases between. The V gene's germline CDR1 is SGHNT and CDR2 YYREEE (reference sequence). The CDR3 runs to 16 residues.